This T cell receptor beta chain was retrieved from a study of blood T cell repertoires in COVID-19. Whole-study context: T cells, B-cell-depleted T cells, or PBMCs provided the cDNA or gDNA that served as material.

This clone occurred once. Profiled with immunoSEQ multiplex PCR; TCRdb holds only in-frame clones, not every one. This table has 150,000 to 200,000 clones, more than 60% appearing once. The CDR3 is made up of 14 amino acids. Germline lookup yields CDR1 SGHAT and CDR2 FQNNGV. Between the trimmed V and J ends, which lost 1 base and 12 bases, there was a span of 19 bases. Sequencing was performed on peripheral blood. The receptor was derived from a man aged 65 to 85 with acute or convalescent COVID-19. The genes are TRBV11-2 and TRBJ2-7, with a tentative D call TRBD1 (5 bases). CDR3: CASSLGQIDLPLYF. In DNA, the CDR3 is TGTGCCAGCAGCTTAGGACAGATTGATCTGCCCCTGTACTTC.